This T cell receptor (beta chain) was found in a study of blood T cell repertoires in COVID-19 (dated by TCRdb to the early 2020s). Study-wide context: Samples from collaborators originated in the United States, Italy and Spain and spanned both the acute and convalescent phases of COVID-19. The prospective study material was composed of cDNA or gDNA derived from T cells, B-cell-depleted T cells, or PBMCs. The dataset comprised deeply sampled blood TCRbeta repertoires from subjects exposed to, actively infected with, or recovered from COVID-19. A freely available public database, intended as a resource for researchers studying the immune response to SARS-CoV-2, is where the repertoires were released. The samples were drawn from two sources: the first 160 participants of the ongoing ImmuneRACE study, and 1,000 to 1,500 subjects contributed by 6 global collaborators. The sample metadata nearly always contained a de-identified subject ID, COVID-19 status, age in years and sex. Where available, HLA class I and class II types were obtained from metadata supplied by the sample provider rather than from assay-based typing.

Points the paper makes about the study in general: Clinical and demographic metadata were provided uncurated, with the amount varying by source and participant.

Points on this clone: Its recognized antigen is unknown. The record has no base qualities; no much larger clone is one base away.

Each collaborating institution followed its own protocols to collect whole blood in K2EDTA tubes. For TCRbeta analysis, collaborators shipped samples in one of three forms: frozen whole blood, isolated PBMCs, or DNA extracted from either of those sample types. TCRbeta CDR3 regions were amplified from genomic DNA using the immunoSEQ Assay, a bias-controlled multiplex PCR. As for the original processing: Within the assay, amplification of reference gene primers was used to estimate how many nucleated cells each sample contained. To quantify the absolute abundance of each unique TCRbeta CDR3 rearrangement, sequence reads were collapsed and filtered. For each sample, productive Simpson clonality was calculated by taking the square root of Simpson's diversity index across productive rearrangements. TCRdb holds this immuneACCESS table with in-frame rearrangements only. Some clones are missing; in checked studies, unresolved V genes explain under half, and the rest has no known cause. That table furnishes V, J and clone size, whereas the DNA furnished D and trimming. The sample profile shows roughly 87,000 clones; about 88% of them were found once. Clones ranked in the top ten supply around 16% of the sample.

The sample was peripheral blood. The TCR originated in an older woman with acute or convalescent COVID-19.

The CDR3 protein sequence reads: CASSQDLVGAGVPQYF. Here is the DNA: TGTGCCAGCAGCCAAGATTTGGTTGGAGCGGGGGTGCCGCAGTACTTC. The V and J segments used are TRBV14 and TRBJ2-7, with 8 central nucleotides matching TRBD2. Taken from the germline V gene, the CDR1 and CDR2 loops are SGHDN and FVKESK. Taken from cysteine to phenylalanine, the CDR3 has 16 residues. The kept DNA is CDR3 alone, 48 bases in frame from the first base. V trim: 0 bases; J trim: 9 bases; unmatched bases: 13.